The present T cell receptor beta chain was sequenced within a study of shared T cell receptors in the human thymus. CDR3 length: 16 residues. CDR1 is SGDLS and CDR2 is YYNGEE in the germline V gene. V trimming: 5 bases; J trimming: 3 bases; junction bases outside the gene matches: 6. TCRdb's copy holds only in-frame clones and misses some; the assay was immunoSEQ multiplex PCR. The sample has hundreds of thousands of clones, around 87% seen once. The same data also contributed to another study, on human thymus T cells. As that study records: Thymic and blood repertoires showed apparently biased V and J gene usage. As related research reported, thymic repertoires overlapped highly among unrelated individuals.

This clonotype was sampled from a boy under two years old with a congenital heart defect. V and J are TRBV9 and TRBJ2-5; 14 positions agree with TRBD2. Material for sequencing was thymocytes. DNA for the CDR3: TGTGCCAGCAGTACGGGACTAGCGGGGGTAGAAGAGACCCAGTACTTC. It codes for CASSTGLAGVEETQYF.